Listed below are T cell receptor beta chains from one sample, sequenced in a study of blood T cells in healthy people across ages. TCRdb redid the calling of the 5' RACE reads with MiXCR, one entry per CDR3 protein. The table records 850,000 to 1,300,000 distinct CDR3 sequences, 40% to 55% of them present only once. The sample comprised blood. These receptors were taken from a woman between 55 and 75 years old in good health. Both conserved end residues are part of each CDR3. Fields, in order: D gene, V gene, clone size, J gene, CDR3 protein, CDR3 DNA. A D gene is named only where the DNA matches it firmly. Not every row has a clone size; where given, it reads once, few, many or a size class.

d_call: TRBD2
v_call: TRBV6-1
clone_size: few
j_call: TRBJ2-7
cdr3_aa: CASSVAGGSSYEQYF
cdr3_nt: TGTGCCAGCAGTGTAGCGGGAGGGAGCTCCTACGAGCAGTACTTC

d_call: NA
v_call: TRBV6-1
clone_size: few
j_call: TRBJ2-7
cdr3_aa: CASSAPVYEQYF
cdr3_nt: TGTGCCAGCAGTGCGCCAGTCTACGAGCAGTACTTC

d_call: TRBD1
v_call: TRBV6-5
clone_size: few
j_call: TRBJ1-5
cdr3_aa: CASSFRQGGNQPQHF
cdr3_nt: TGTGCCAGCAGTTTTAGACAGGGGGGCAATCAGCCCCAGCATTTT

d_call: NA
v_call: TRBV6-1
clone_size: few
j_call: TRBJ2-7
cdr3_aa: CASSDGTPGYYEQYF
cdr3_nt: TGTGCCAGCAGTGACGGGACCCCTGGCTACTACGAGCAGTACTTC

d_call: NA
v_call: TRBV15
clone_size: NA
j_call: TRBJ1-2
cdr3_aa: CATSPRTVPLEGGYTF
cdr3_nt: TGTGCCACCAGCCCCAGGACGGTTCCACTGGAGGGAGGCTACACCTTC

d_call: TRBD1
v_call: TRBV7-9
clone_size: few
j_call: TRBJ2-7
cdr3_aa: CASSPRGTGGGEQYF
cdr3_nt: TGTGCCAGCAGCCCAAGGGGGACAGGGGGAGGCGAGCAGTACTTC

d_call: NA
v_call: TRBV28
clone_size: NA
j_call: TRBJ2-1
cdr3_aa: CASSLIRQRYEQFF
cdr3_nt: TGTGCCAGCAGTTTAATCCGACAGCGGTACGAGCAGTTCTTC

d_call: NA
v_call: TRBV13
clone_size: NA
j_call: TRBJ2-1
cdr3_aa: CASSFNNNEQFF
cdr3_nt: TGTGCCAGCAGCTTCAATAACAATGAGCAGTTCTTC

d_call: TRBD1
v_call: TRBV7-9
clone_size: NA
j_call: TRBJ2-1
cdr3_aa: CASSSGQGGNEQFF
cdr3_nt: TGTGCCAGCAGCTCGGGACAGGGGGGTAATGAGCAGTTCTTC

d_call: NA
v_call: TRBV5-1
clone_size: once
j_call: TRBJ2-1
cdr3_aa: CASSLVGERYNEQFF
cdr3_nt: TGCGCCAGCAGCTTGGTGGGGGAAAGGTACAATGAGCAGTTCTTC

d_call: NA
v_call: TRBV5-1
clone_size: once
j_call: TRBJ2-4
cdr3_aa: CASSCGRAGGNIQYF
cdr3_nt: TGCGCCAGCAGCTGCGGCCGGGCAGGGGGGAACATTCAGTACTTC

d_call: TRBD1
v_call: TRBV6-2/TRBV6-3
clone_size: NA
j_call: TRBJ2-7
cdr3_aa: CASSHVNRGSYEQYF
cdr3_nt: TGTGCCAGCAGCCACGTAAACAGGGGAAGTTACGAGCAGTACTTC

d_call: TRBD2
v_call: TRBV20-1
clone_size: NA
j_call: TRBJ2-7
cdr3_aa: CSAKLASRGEQYF
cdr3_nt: TGCAGTGCTAAACTAGCGTCTCGGGGCGAGCAGTACTTC

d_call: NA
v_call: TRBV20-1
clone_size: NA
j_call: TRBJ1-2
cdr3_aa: CSATKDSANYGYTF
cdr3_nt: TGCAGTGCTACTAAGGACAGTGCCAACTATGGCTACACCTTC

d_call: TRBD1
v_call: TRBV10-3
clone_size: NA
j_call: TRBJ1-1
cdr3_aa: CAISGSGQANEAFF
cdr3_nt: TGTGCCATCAGTGGGTCGGGACAGGCAAATGAAGCTTTCTTT

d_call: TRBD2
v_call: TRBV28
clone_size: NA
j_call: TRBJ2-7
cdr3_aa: CASTSPGLAGEQYF
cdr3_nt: TGTGCCAGCACTTCCCCAGGACTAGCGGGAGAGCAGTACTTC

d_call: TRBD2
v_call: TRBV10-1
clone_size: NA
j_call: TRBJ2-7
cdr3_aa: CASSEMAAGLAGGNYEQYF
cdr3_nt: TGCGCCAGCAGTGAGATGGCCGCGGGACTAGCGGGAGGTAACTACGAGCAGTACTTC

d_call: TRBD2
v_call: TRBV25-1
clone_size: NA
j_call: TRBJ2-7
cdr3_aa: CASAGGGRSYEQYF
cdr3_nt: TGTGCCAGCGCCGGCGGGGGACGGTCCTACGAGCAGTACTTC

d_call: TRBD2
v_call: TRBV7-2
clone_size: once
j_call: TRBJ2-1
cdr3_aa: CASSLREGSYNEQFF
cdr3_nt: TGTGCCAGCAGCTTGAGGGAGGGCTCCTACAATGAGCAGTTCTTC

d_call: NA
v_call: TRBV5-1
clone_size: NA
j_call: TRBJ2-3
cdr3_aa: CASSKLGVGGVGDTQYF
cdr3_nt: TGCGCCAGCAGCAAATTGGGGGTCGGAGGGGTAGGAGATACGCAGTATTTT

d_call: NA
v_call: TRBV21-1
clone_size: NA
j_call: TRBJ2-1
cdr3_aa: CASSKPRLAGEGNEQFF
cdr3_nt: TGTGCCAGCAGCAAACCTAGACTAGCGGGAGAGGGTAATGAGCAGTTCTTC

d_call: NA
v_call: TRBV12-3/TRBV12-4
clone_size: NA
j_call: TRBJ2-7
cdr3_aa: CASSPEDHEQYF
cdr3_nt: TGTGCCAGCAGTCCCGAGGATCACGAGCAGTACTTC

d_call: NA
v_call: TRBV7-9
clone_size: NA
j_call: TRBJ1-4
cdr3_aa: CASSPPGRNEKLFF
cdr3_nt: TGTGCCAGCAGCCCCCCGGGAAGAAATGAAAAACTGTTTTTT

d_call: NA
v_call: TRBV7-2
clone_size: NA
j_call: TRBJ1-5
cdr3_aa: CASSSGGSYSNQPQHF
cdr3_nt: TGTGCCAGCAGCTCTGGGGGCAGTTATAGCAATCAGCCCCAGCATTTT

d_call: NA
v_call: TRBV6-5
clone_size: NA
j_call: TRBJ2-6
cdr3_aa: CASRLDLVRANVLTF
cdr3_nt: TGTGCCAGCAGACTTGACCTCGTGAGGGCCAACGTCCTGACTTTC

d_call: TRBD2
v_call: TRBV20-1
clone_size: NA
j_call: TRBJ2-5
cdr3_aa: CSATRTSGKETQYF
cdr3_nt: TGCAGTGCTACCCGGACTAGCGGCAAAGAGACCCAGTACTTC

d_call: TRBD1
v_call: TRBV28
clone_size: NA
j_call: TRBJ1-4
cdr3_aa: CAIQGVNSEKLFF
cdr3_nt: TGTGCCATCCAGGGGGTGAATAGTGAAAAACTGTTTTTT

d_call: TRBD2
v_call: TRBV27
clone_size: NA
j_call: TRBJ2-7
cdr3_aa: CASSYARLAAYEQYF
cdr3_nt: TGTGCCAGCAGTTATGCCCGACTAGCGGCGTACGAGCAGTACTTC

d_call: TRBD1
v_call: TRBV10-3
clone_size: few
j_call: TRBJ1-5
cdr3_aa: CAISKTGINQPQHF
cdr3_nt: TGTGCCATCAGTAAGACAGGGATAAATCAGCCCCAGCATTTT

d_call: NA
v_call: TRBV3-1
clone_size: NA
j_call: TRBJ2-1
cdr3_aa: CASSQDLSAYNEQFF
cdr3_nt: TGTGCCAGCAGCCAGGACCTTAGCGCCTACAATGAGCAGTTCTTC

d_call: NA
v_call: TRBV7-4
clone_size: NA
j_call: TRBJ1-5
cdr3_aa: CASSLECPGHSNQPQHF
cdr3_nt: TGTGCCAGCAGCTTAGAGTGCCCGGGACATAGCAATCAGCCCCAGCATTTT

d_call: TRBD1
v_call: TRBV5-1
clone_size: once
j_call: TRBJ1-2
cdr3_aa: CASRSGTGSLYGYTF
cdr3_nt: TGCGCCAGCAGGTCCGGGACAGGGAGTCTCTATGGCTACACCTTC

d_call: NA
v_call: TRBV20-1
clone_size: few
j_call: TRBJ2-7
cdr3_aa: CSARSGRTYEQYF
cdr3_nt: TGCAGTGCTAGGTCCGGGCGGACCTACGAGCAGTACTTC